This T cell receptor beta chain came from a study of radiation and T cells in renal cell carcinoma. Sequenced by immunoSEQ multiplex PCR; TCRdb stores in-frame clones only, minus some. The sample includes about 15,000 clones, 55% to 60% of them seen just once. Treatment of the sample: treatment-naive control, cytoreductive nephrectomy. This renal cell carcinoma was of the clear cell type. Control tumors came from a handful of females and over 9 males, aged roughly 40 to 82. Study results and caveats: Dominant CDR3 motifs were more common in irradiated tumors than controls. In nephrectomy-only tumors, top 100 clonotypes averaged roughly 43%, versus around 54% irradiated.

Turning to this clone: The antigen is unknown.

This CDR3 is 14 amino acids long. The ends were cut back, 0 bases at V and 5 bases at J, with 9 bases in the middle. Germline-derived CDR1 and CDR2 are SGHDT and YYEEEE. Sequences were derived from tumor tissue, sampled from a patient whose treatment was nephrectomy without radiotherapy. The source of this sequence is a man aged 45-65 years with renal cell carcinoma. The rearrangement links TRBV5-6 to TRBJ1-5, with a tentative D call TRBD1 (5 bases). Written as DNA, the CDR3 is TGTGCCAGCAGCTTGGGCTCAGGGTATCAGCCCCAGCATTTT. It is translated as CASSLGSGYQPQHF.